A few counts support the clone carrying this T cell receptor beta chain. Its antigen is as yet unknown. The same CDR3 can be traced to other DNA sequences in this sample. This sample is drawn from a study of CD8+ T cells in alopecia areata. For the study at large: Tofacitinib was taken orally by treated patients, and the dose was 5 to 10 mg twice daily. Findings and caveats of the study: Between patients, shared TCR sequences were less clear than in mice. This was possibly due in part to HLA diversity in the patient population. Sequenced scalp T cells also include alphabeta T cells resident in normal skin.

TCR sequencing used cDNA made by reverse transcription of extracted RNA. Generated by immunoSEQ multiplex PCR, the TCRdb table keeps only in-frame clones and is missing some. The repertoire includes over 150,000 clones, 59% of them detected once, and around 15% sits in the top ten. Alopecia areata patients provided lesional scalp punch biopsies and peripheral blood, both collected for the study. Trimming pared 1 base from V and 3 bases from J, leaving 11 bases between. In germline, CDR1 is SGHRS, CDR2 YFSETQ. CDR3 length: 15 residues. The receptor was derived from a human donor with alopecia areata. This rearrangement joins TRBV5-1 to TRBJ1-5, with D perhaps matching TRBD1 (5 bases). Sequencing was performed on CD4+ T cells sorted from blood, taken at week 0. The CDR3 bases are TGCGCCAGCAGCTTGATGGGAGGGGACAATCAGCCCCAGCATTTT. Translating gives CASSLMGGDNQPQHF.